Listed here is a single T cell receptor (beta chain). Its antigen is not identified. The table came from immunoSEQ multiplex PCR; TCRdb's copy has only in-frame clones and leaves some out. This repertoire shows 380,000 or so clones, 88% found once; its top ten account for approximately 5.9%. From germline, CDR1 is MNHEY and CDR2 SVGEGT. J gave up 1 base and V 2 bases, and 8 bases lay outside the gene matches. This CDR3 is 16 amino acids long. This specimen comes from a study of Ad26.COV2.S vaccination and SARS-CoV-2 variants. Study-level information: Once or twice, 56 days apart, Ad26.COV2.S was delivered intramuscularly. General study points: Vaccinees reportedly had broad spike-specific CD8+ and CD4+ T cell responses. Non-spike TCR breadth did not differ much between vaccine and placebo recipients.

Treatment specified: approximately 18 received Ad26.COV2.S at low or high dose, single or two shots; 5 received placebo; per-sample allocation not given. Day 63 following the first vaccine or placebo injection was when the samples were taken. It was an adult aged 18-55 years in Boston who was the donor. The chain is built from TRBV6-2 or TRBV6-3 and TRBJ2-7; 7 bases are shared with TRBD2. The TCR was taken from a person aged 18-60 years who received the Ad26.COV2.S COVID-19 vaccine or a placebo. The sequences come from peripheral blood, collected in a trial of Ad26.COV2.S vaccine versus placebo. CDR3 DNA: TGTGCCAGCAGTTACGGTTCTAGCGGAGAGTCCTACGAGCAGTACTTC. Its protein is CASSYGSSGESYEQYF.